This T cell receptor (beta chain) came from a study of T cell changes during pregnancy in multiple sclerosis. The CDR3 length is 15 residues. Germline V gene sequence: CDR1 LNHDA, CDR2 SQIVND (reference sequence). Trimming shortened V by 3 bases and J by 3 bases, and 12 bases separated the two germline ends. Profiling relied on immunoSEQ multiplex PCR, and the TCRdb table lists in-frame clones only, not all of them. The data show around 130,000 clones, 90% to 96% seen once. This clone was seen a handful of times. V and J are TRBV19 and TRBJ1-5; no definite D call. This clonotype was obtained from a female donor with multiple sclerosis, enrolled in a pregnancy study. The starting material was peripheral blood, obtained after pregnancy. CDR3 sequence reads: CASSMSNRYNQPQHF. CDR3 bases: TGTGCCAGTAGTATGTCAAACAGATACAATCAGCCCCAGCATTTT.